The present entry profiles one T cell receptor beta chain with its context. Its matching antigen is unknown. The sample originates from a study of tumor and adjacent non-tumor tissue in lung cancer. Study-level background: The patients, 10 to 11 men and several women, were about 31 to 76 with stage I to III disease. Study-wide results and limits: Normal lung showed higher cumulative top 100 clone frequency than tumor. Compared with tumor, normal lung showed significantly lower TCR diversity.

RNA was extracted from bulk tissue without any cell sorting. CDR1 MNHNS and CDR2 SASEGT come from the germline V gene. The V gene lost 5 bases and the J gene lost 9 bases, with 11 bases spanning the gap. CDR3 size: 13 residues. The library came from three nested PCR rounds adapted from ARM-PCR protocols. TCRdb called the multiplex PCR reads again in MiXCR, with one record for every CDR3 protein. The data contain approximately 140,000 distinct CDR3 sequences, about 71% of them singletons. The source material was lung tumor tissue. The gene calls are TRBV6-1 and TRBJ1-6, with D possibly being TRBD1 (5 bases). This TCR was sampled from a man in his fifties or sixties with small cell lung cancer. This chain's CDR3 is CASSTGGRSPLHF. The CDR3 DNA follows: TGTGCCAGCAGTACAGGAGGGCGTTCACCCCTCCACTTT.